This is a list of T cell receptor beta chains from one sample in a study of shared clonotypes between healthy human individuals. The assay was immunoSEQ multiplex PCR, and TCRdb's table has in-frame clones only and misses some. The sample has some 1 million clones, around 74% seen once. Sequencing used memory CD4+ T cells sorted from blood. The source is a man younger than 35 in good health. Each CDR3 is given with its conserved first and last residue. The D gene is left open where the match is weak. Size is omitted from some rows. Given values are once, few, many or a class for expanded clones.

DNA,CDR3,V,length,size,D,J
TGTGCAAGTCTTTACACCGGGGAGCTGTTTTTT,CASLYTGELFF,TRBV12-2,11,.,.,TRBJ2-2
TGTGCCAGCAGCTCCATACAGGGGCGGGGAGATGAAAAACTGTTTTTT,CASSSIQGRGDEKLFF,TRBV7-9,16,few,TRBD1,TRBJ1-4
TGTGCCTGGAGCCGAGGACACGGAACTCGCGTCTCTGGCTACACCTTC,CAWSRGHGTRVSGYTF,TRBV30,16,.,.,TRBJ1-2
TGTGCCAGCAGCTCCCGTGGTCGAGGGCCCTACGAGCAGTACTTC,CASSSRGRGPYEQYF,TRBV7-2,15,.,.,TRBJ2-7
TGTGCCAGCAGCAAAGCGGGGCGGGCGTCCTACAATGAGCAGTTCTTC,CASSKAGRASYNEQFF,TRBV21-1,16,.,.,TRBJ2-1
TGTGCCAGCAGCTTAGTAGATAATTCACCCCTCCACTTT,CASSLVDNSPLHF,TRBV11-2,13,once,.,TRBJ1-6
TGTGCCAGCAGCTTACGACAGTTTAGCTCTGGGGCCAACGTCCTGACTTTC,CASSLRQFSSGANVLTF,TRBV7-8,17,.,.,TRBJ2-6
TGTGCCTGGAGTGTAGGGTACGGGGGGGCCAATGAGCAGTTCTTC,CAWSVGYGGANEQFF,TRBV30,15,.,TRBD2,TRBJ2-1
TGTGCCAGCAGCCCTCGCTCCGGTCCAGCGGGGACCCAGTACTTC,CASSPRSGPAGTQYF,TRBV9,15,few,.,TRBJ2-5
TGTGCCTGGAGTGTCCCTAGCGGGATTCGGAACGAGCAGTACTTC,CAWSVPSGIRNEQYF,TRBV30,15,.,TRBD2,TRBJ2-7
TGTGCCAGCAATCGGTCCGGATACGAGCAGTACTTC,CASNRSGYEQYF,TRBV28,12,.,.,TRBJ2-7
TGTGCCAGCAGCTACCGCTTATCTGAAGCTTTCTTT,CASSYRLSEAFF,TRBV11-2,12,once,.,TRBJ1-1
TGCGCCAGCAGCCAAGGAAGGAACAGCTACTACGAGCAGTACTTC,CASSQGRNSYYEQYF,TRBV4-1,15,.,.,TRBJ2-7
TGCGCCAGCAGCTTGGCCCAGGGGGTCGATACGCAGTATTTT,CASSLAQGVDTQYF,TRBV5-1,14,.,TRBD1,TRBJ2-3
TGTGCCTGGAGAAGGGGAGGAGGTGCTGGAAACACCATATATTTT,CAWRRGGGAGNTIYF,TRBV30,15,.,.,TRBJ1-3
TGTGCCAGCGGGGGACTAGCGGCTCCCAATGAGCAGTTCTTC,CASGGLAAPNEQFF,TRBV5-4,14,.,TRBD2,TRBJ2-1